This T cell receptor (beta chain) was recovered during a study of blood T cell repertoires in COVID-19. Turning to the study itself: Material from acute and convalescent COVID-19 was sourced from the United States, Italy and Spain. Sources were T cells, B-cell-depleted T cells, or PBMCs; the material itself was cDNA or gDNA.

Trimming stripped 1 base from V and 5 bases from J, with 6 bases between. The CDR3 spans 12 residues. Sequenced by immunoSEQ multiplex PCR; TCRdb stores in-frame clones only, minus some. Of some 100,000 clones listed, about four fifths were seen once; the top ten hold more than 9%. This rearrangement joins TRBV12-3 or TRBV12-4 to TRBJ2-7; the D is unclear. This receptor was identified in a human donor in a cohort sampled during active COVID-19. The sequencing input was peripheral blood. CDR3 nucleotides: TGTGCCAGCAGTTTAGTAAACAACGAGCAGTACTTC. This sequence encodes CASSLVNNEQYF.